This TCR beta chain was obtained from a study of cytotoxic CD8 clonotypes in ibrutinib-treated CLL (dated by TCRdb to the early 2020s). With respect to the entire study: In this cohort, around 14 patients were treatment-naive and about a dozen were relapsed/refractory, while some 18 had unmutated IGHV. Response samples were taken after a median of approximately a year on treatment, ranging from roughly 6 to 36 months. An average of 255,043 productive templates and approximately 90,000 productive rearrangements was obtained per sample. Cryopreserved peripheral blood mononuclear cells were obtained prior to treatment, at the time of response, and at either disease progression or sustained remission. Every sample from remission and from progressive disease was obtained while the patients were still on ibrutinib. Of the 90 or so participants in the trial, about two dozen had longitudinal samples available. Partial responses were observed in about 24 patients and complete responses in 2; after a median follow-up of roughly 72 months, remission was maintained in 14 patients and progression was observed in 12. Here is what the overall study found, with its caveats: Clonality increased at ibrutinib response, stayed stable in sustained remission, and fell back toward baseline at progression. Sampling times were not matched between sustained-remission and progressing patients, and lymph node repertoires were not studied. Baseline clonality was found to be higher than that of age-matched healthy donors and was strongly correlated with circulating CD8+ T-cell counts. Public clonotypes were rare and either contracted or stayed stable during treatment, and the rise in clonality at ibrutinib response reflected the expansion of private clonotypes.

Details on this clone: Its antigen target is currently unknown. Base qualities were left out, and no much larger clone turns up one base away.

The germline ends are 15 bases apart after V is trimmed by 3 bases and J by 3 bases. CDR1 and CDR2 were assigned from the germline V gene as SQVTM and ANQGSEA. The CDR3 sequence holds 15 residues, the cysteine and phenylalanine included. Only the CDR3 region is kept as DNA, spanning 45 bases read in frame from base 1. What the time point label conveys for this sample: approximately eleven months on ibrutinib. Approximately 2 micrograms of genomic DNA were extracted from cryopreserved PBMCs for TCR beta library preparation. Longitudinal blood samples from CLL patients on ibrutinib monotherapy underwent high-throughput TCR beta sequencing. The patients took part in an open-label, single-center phase 2 trial of ibrutinib monotherapy. A MiSeq instrument was used for deep resolution sequencing, which targeted depths ranging from 1 in 1 million up to 1 in 200,000 T cells, with coverage averaging 10x for each clonotype. TCR beta libraries were generated with the immunoSEQ hsTCRB Kit. The paper's processing steps were these. Data were analyzed with ImmunoSEQ Data Assistant and ImmunoSEQ Analyzer, with V, D and J genes assigned per IMGT definitions. Clonality was computed as one minus normalized Shannon entropy of productive rearrangement frequencies, ranging from 0 to 1. Public clonotype analysis was restricted to overrepresented clonotypes comprising at least 0.05% of each patient's repertoire. Around 13 age-matched healthy donor repertoires from immuneACCESS were used as controls for clonality. Not all clones reach the TCRdb copy of this immuneACCESS table, which keeps in-frame sequences only. Checked studies attribute under half of the gap to unresolved V genes and leave the rest unexplained. V and J calls and clone size come straight from that table; D and trimming were deduced from the DNA. The sample table contains some 200,000 clones; only one count was recorded for about 75% of them. About 6.2% of the sample belongs to the ten largest clones.

This chain is built from TRBV29-1 and TRBJ2-1, with the D gene not confidently named. The sequence was obtained from a human donor with chronic lymphocytic leukemia. The input for sequencing was PBMCs, taken after 12 months of ibrutinib treatment. The DNA sequence is given as TGCAGCGTTGATGAGTCACAAAAAAACTACAATGAGCAGTTCTTC. Protein translation: CSVDESQKNYNEQFF.